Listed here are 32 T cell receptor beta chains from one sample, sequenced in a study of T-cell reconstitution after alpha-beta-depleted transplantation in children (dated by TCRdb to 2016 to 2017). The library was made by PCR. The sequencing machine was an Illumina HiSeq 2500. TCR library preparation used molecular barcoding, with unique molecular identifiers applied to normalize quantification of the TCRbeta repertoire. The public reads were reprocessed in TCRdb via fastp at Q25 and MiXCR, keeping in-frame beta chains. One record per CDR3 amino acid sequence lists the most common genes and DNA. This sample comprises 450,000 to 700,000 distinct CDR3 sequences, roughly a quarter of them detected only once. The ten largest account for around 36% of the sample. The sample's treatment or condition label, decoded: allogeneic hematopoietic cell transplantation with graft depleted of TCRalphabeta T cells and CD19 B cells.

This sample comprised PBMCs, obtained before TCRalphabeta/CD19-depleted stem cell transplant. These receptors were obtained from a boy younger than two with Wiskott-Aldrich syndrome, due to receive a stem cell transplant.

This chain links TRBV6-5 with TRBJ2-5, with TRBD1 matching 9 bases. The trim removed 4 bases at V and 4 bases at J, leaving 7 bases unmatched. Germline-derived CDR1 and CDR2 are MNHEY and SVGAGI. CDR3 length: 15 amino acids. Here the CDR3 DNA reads TGTGCCAGCAGTTCCACACAGGGGGCCCGAGAGACCCAGTACTTC. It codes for CASSSTQGARETQYF.

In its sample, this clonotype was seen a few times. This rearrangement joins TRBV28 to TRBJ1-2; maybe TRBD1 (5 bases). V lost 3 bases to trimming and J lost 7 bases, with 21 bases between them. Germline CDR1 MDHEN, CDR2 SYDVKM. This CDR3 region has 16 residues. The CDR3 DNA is TGTGCCAGCAGTTTCCGGGACCGCTTGAGTGTAACTGGCTACACCTTC. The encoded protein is CASSFRDRLSVTGYTF.

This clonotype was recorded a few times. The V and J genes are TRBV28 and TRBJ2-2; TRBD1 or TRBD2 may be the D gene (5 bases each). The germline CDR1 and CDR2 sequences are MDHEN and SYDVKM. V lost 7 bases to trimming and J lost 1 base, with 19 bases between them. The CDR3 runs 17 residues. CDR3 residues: CASTLTGLRGNTGELFF. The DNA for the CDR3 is TGTGCCAGCACCCTAACCGGACTGAGGGGGAACACCGGGGAGCTGTTTTTT.

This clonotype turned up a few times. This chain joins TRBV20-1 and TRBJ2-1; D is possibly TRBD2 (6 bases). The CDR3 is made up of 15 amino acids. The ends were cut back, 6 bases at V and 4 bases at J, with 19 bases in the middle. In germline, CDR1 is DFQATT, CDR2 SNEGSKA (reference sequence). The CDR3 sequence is CSAWPSESVYNEQFF. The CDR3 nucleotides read TGCAGTGCGTGGCCTAGCGAATCGGTATACAATGAGCAGTTCTTC.

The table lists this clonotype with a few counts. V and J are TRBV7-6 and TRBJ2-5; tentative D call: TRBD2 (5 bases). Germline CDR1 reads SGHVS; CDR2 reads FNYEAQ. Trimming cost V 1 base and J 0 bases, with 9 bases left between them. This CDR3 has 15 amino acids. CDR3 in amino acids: CASSLVVAYQETQYF. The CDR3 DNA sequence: TGTGCCAGCAGCTTAGTGGTAGCGTACCAAGAGACCCAGTACTTC.

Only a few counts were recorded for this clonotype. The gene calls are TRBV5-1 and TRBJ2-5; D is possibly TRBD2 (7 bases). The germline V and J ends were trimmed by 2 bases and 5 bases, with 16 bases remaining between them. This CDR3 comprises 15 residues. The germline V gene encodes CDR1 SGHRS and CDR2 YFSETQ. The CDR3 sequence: CASSFPGARGETQYF. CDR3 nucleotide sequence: TGCGCCAGCAGCTTTCCGGGGGCGCGGGGGGAGACCCAGTACTTC.

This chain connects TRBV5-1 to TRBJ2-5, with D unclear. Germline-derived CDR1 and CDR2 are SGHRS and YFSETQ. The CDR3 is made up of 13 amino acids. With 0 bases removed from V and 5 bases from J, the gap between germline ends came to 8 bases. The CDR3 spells CASSLGATETQYF. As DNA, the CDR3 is TGCGCCAGCAGCTTGGGGGCGACGGAGACCCAGTACTTC.

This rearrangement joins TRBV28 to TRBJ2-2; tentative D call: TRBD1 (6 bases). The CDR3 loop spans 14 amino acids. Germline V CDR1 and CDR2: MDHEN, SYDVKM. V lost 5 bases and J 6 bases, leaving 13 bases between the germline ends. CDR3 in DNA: TGTGCCAGCAGTGCTCTACAGGGTCCCGGGGAGCTGTTTTTT. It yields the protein CASSALQGPGELFF.

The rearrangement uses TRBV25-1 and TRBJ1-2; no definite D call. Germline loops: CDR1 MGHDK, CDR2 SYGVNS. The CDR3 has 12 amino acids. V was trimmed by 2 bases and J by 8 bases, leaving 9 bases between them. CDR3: CASSEMRHGYTF. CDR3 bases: TGTGCCAGCAGTGAAATGCGACACGGCTACACCTTC.

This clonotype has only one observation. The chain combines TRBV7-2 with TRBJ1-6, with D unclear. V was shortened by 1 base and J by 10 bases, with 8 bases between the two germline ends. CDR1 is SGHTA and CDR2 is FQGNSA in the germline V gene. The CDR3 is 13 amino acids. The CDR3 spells CASSLDPRSPLHF. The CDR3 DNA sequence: TGTGCCAGCAGCTTAGACCCGAGGTCACCCCTCCACTTT.

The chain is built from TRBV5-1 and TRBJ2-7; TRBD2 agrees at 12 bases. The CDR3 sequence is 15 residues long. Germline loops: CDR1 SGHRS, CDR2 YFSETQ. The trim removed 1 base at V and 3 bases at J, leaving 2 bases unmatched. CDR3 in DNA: TGCGCCAGCAGCTTGTGGACTAGCGGGAACTACGAGCAGTACTTC. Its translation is CASSLWTSGNYEQYF.

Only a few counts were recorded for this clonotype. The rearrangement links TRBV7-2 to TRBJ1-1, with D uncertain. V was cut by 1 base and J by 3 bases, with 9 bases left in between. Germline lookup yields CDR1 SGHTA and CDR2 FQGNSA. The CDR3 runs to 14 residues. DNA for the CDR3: TGTGCCAGCAGCTTAGAGGAAGTATACACTGAAGCTTTCTTT. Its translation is CASSLEEVYTEAFF. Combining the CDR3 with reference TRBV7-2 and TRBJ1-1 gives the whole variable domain GAGVSQSPSNKVTEKGKDVELRCDPISGHTALYWYRQSLGQGLEFLIYFQGNSAPDKSGLPSDRFSAERTGGSVSTLTIQRTQQEDSAVYLCASSLEEVYTEAFFGQGTRLTVV.

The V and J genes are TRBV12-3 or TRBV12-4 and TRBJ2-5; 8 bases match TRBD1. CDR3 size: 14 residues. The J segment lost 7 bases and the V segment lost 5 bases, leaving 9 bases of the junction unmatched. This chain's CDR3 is CASSPTGQGTTQYF. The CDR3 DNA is TGTGCCAGCAGTCCGACCGGACAGGGTACGACCCAGTACTTC.

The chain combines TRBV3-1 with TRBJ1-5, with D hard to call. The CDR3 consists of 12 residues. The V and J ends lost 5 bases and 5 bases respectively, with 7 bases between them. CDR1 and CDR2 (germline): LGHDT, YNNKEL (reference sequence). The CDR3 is CASSMRHQPQHF. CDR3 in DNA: TGTGCCAGCAGCATGAGACATCAGCCCCAGCATTTT.

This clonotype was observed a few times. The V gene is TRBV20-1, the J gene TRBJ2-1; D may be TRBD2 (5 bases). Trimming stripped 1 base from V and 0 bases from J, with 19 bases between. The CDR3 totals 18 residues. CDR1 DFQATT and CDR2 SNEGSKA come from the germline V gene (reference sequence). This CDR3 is CSARGGAASRSSYNEQFF. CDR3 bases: TGCAGTGCTAGAGGGGGAGCGGCTAGCAGAAGCTCCTACAATGAGCAGTTCTTC.

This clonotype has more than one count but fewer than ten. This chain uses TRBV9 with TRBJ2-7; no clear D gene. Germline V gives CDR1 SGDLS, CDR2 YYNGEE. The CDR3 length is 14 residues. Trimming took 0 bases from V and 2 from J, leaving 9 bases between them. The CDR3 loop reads CASSVAPGPYEQYF. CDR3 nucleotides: TGTGCCAGCAGCGTAGCGCCAGGCCCCTACGAGCAGTACTTC.

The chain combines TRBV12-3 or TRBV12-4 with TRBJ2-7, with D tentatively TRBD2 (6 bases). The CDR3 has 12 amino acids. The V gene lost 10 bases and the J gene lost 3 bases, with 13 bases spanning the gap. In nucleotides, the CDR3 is TGTGCCACTGGGGGGTTGGGCTACGAGCAGTACTTC. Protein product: CATGGLGYEQYF.

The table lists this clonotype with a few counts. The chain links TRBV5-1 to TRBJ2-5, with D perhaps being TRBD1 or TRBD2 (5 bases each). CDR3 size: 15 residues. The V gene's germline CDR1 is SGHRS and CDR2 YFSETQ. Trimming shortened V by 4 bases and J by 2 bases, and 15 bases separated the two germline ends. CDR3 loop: CASSKNVGTQETQYF. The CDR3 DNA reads TGCGCCAGCAGCAAAAATGTCGGGACGCAAGAGACCCAGTACTTC.

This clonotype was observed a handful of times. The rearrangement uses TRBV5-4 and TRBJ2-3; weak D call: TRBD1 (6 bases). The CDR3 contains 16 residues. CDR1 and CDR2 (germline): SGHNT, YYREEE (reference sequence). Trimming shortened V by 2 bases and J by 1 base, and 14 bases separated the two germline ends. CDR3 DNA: TGTGCCAGCAGCTTTAGTCGTAACAGGGGCACAGATACGCAGTATTTT. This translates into CASSFSRNRGTDTQYF.

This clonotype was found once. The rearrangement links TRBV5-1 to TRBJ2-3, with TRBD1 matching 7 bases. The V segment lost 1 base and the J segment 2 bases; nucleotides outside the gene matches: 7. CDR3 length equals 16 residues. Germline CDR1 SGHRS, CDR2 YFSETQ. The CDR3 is CASSLTTGAITDTQYF. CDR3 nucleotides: TGCGCCAGCAGCTTGACCACAGGGGCTATCACAGATACGCAGTATTTT.

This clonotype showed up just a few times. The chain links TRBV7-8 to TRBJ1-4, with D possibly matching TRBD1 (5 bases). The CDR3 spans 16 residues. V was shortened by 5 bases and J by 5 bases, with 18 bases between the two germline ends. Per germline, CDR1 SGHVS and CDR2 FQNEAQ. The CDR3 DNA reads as TGTGCCAGCAGCCCCTTTGGAGGGGAGGGGAATGAAAAACTGTTTTTT. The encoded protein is CASSPFGGEGNEKLFF.

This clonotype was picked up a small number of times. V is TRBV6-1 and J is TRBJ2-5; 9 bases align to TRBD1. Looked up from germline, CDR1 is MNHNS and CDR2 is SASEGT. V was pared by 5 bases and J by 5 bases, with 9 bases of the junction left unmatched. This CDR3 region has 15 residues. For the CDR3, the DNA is TGTGCCAGCAGTAGAATGGGACAGGGAGGGGAGACCCAGTACTTC. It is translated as CASSRMGQGGETQYF.

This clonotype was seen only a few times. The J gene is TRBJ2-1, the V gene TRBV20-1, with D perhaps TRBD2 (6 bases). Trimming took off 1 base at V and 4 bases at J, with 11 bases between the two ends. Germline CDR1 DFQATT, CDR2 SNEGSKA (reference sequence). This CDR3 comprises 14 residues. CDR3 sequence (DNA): TGCAGTGCTAGAGTTCGCGGGGAGTACAATGAGCAGTTCTTC. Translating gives CSARVRGEYNEQFF.

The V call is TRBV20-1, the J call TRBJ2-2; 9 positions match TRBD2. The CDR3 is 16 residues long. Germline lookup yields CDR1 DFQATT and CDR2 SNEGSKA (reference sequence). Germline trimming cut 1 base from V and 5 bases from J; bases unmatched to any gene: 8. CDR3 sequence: CSARVGGRALTGELFF. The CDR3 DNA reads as TGCAGTGCTAGAGTAGGCGGGAGGGCCTTGACCGGGGAGCTGTTTTTT.

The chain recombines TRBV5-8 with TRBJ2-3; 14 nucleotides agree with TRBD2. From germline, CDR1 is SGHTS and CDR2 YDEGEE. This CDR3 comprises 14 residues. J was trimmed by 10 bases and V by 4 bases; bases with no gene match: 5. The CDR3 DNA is TGTGCCAGCAGCGTGGGACTAGCGGGAGTCGCGCAGTATTTT. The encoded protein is CASSVGLAGVAQYF.

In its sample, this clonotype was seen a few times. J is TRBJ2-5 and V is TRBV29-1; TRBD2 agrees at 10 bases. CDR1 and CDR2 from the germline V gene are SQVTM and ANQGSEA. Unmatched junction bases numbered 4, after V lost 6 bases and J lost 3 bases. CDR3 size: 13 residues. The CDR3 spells CSVLLAGEETQYF. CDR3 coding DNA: TGCAGCGTCCTCCTAGCGGGAGAAGAGACCCAGTACTTC. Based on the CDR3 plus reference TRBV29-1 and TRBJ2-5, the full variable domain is SAVISQKPSRDICQRGTSLTIQCQVDSQVTMMFWYRQQPGQSLTLIATANQGSEATYESGFVIDKFPISRPNLTFSTLTVSNMSPEDSSIYLCSVLLAGEETQYFGPGTRLLVL.

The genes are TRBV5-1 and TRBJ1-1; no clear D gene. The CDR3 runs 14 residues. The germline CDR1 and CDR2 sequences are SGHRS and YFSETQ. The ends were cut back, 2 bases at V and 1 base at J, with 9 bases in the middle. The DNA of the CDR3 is TGCGCCAGCAGCTTTGGAGTAGGGAACACTGAAGCTTTCTTT. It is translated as CASSFGVGNTEAFF. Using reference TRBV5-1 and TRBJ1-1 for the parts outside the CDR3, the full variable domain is KAGVTQTPRYLIKTRGQQVTLSCSPISGHRSVSWYQQTPGQGLQFLFEYFSETQRNKGNFPGRFSGRQFSNSRSEMNVSTLELGDSALYLCASSFGVGNTEAFFGQGTRLTVV.

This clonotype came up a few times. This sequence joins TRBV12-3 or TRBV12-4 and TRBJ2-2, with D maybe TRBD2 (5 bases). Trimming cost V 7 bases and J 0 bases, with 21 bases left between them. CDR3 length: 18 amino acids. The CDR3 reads CASTRGPWSDANTGELFF. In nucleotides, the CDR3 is TGTGCCAGCACCCGAGGGCCCTGGAGCGACGCGAACACCGGGGAGCTGTTTTTT.

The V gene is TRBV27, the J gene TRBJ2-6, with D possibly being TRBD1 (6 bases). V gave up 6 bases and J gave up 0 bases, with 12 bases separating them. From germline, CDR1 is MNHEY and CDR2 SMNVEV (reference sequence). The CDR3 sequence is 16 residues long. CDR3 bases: TGTGCCAGCAGCCCGGGACACCTCTCTGGGGCCAACGTCCTGACTTTC. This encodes CASSPGHLSGANVLTF.

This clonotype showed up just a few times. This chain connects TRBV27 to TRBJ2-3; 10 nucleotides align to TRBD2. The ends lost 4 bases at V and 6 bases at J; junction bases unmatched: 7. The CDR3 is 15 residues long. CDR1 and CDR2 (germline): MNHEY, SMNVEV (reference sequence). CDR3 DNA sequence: TGTGCCAGCAGTTGGCTAGCGGGAGATCCCGATACGCAGTATTTT. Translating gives CASSWLAGDPDTQYF.

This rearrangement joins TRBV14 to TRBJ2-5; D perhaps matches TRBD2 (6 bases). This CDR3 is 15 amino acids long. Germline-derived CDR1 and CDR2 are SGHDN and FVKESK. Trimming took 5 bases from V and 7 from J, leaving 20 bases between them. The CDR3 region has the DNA TGTGCCAGCAGCTTTTCAAGACGGGGGAGTACGACCCAGTACTTC. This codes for CASSFSRRGSTTQYF.

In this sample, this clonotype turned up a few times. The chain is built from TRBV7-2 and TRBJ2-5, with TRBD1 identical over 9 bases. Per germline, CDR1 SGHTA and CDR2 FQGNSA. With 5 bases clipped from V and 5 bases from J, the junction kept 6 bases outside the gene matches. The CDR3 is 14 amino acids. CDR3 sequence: CASSRDRAYETQYF. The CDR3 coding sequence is TGTGCCAGCAGCCGGGACAGGGCGTATGAGACCCAGTACTTC.